These T cell receptor beta chains were read from a single sample in a study of blood T cell repertoires in COVID-19. Libraries were prepared by immunoSEQ multiplex PCR; TCRdb keeps only in-frame clonotypes and omits some of them. The sample includes under 200,000 clones, about 91% of them seen just once. The specimen was PBMCs or T cells enriched from blood (not recorded which). The origin of the receptors is a woman aged 18-29 years who had recovered from COVID-19. CDR3s include the opening cysteine and the closing phenylalanine or tryptophan. Fields, in order: clone size, D gene, J gene, V gene, CDR3 length, CDR3 DNA, CDR3 protein. D genes are given only for firm matches. Clone size is shown for a subset of rows, as once, few, many or a class of expanded clone.

clone_size: .; d_call: TRBD2; j_call: TRBJ2-7; v_call: TRBV27; cdr3_length: 14; cdr3_nt: TGTGCCAGCAGTTTAGCGGGAGACTTCTACGAGCAGTACTTC; cdr3_aa: CASSLAGDFYEQYF
clone_size: .; d_call: TRBD1; j_call: TRBJ2-1; v_call: TRBV10-3; cdr3_length: 14; cdr3_nt: TGTGCCATCAGTGGGACAGGCCTCCACAATGAGCAGTTCTTC; cdr3_aa: CAISGTGLHNEQFF
clone_size: .; d_call: TRBD2; j_call: TRBJ2-5; v_call: TRBV7-9; cdr3_length: 12; cdr3_nt: TGTGCCAGCAGCCCGGGGGCGGGAGGTTCGCACTTC; cdr3_aa: CASSPGAGGSHF
clone_size: .; d_call: TRBD1; j_call: TRBJ2-3; v_call: TRBV29-1; cdr3_length: 15; cdr3_nt: TGCAGCGGGACAGGGGGGCTTTCTGGCACAGATACGCAGTATTTT; cdr3_aa: CSGTGGLSGTDTQYF
clone_size: .; d_call: TRBD1; j_call: TRBJ1-1; v_call: TRBV7-6; cdr3_length: 14; cdr3_nt: TGTGCCAGCAGCTTAGTACAGGGGCACACTGAAGCTTTCTTT; cdr3_aa: CASSLVQGHTEAFF
clone_size: once; d_call: .; j_call: TRBJ2-5; v_call: TRBV24-1; cdr3_length: 13; cdr3_nt: TGTGCCACCAGTGATCGAACAGCAGAGACCCAGTACTTC; cdr3_aa: CATSDRTAETQYF
clone_size: once; d_call: TRBD2; j_call: TRBJ2-4; v_call: TRBV7-3; cdr3_length: 18; cdr3_nt: TGTGCCAGCAGCTTAAAGCCCCTAGCGGGAGGGGCCAAAAACATTCAGTACTTC; cdr3_aa: CASSLKPLAGGAKNIQYF
clone_size: .; d_call: .; j_call: TRBJ1-3; v_call: TRBV9; cdr3_length: 19; cdr3_nt: TGTGCCAGCAGCATCACCTTGGGGGGGCAGGATTTCTCTGGAAACACCATATATTTT; cdr3_aa: CASSITLGGQDFSGNTIYF
clone_size: .; d_call: TRBD1; j_call: TRBJ2-7; v_call: TRBV3-1/TRBV3-2; cdr3_length: 13; cdr3_nt: TGTGCCACCGCCTGGACAGGGACCTACGAGCAGTACTTC; cdr3_aa: CATAWTGTYEQYF
clone_size: once; d_call: .; j_call: TRBJ2-3; v_call: TRBV18; cdr3_length: 14; cdr3_nt: TGTGCCAGCTCACCAGGGGCGGTCACAGATACGCAGTATTTT; cdr3_aa: CASSPGAVTDTQYF
clone_size: .; d_call: .; j_call: TRBJ1-3; v_call: TRBV2; cdr3_length: 15; cdr3_nt: TGTGCCAGCAGTGGGCGGTCGGACTCTGGAAACACCATATATTTT; cdr3_aa: CASSGRSDSGNTIYF